Listed here are 29 T cell receptor beta chains from one sample, sequenced in a study of blood T cells in healthy people across ages. A second PCR of about 7 to 12 cycles used a sample-barcoded 5' primer and a J-beta primer mix. TCRdb reprocessed the 5' RACE reads with MiXCR, giving one entry per CDR3 protein. The sample carries roughly 700,000 distinct CDR3 sequences, just under 25% recorded once. The same specimen was also included in a second study, on T cells of mothers and their children.

Input material: blood. The receptors were sampled from a boy aged 10-17 years in good health.

This clonotype was observed once. The chain employs TRBV4-2 and TRBJ2-7; D is uncertain. The CDR3 is 15 amino acids. Germline assignment: CDR1 LGHNA and CDR2 YNFKEQ. The germline V and J ends were trimmed by 0 bases and 2 bases, with 11 bases remaining between them. The CDR3 sequence is CASSQEAESAYEQYF. CDR3 DNA: TGTGCCAGCAGCCAAGAGGCTGAGAGTGCCTACGAGCAGTACTTC.

The chain is built from TRBV5-5 and TRBJ2-3; 7 bases match TRBD1. V shed 4 bases and J 0 bases; nucleotides not matched to a gene: 8. Germline loops: CDR1 SGHKS, CDR2 YYEKEE (reference sequence). The CDR3 spans 16 residues. The CDR3 region has the DNA TGTGCCAGCAGCGTCTACGGACAGGATAGCACAGATACGCAGTATTTT. Translation: CASSVYGQDSTDTQYF.

The rearrangement joins TRBV29-1 to TRBJ2-7; D unresolved. This CDR3 region has 12 residues. Trimming removed 4 bases at V and 2 bases at J, with 9 bases between. The germline gives CDR1 SQVTM, CDR2 ANQGSEA. The CDR3 nucleotides are TGCAGCGTTGCCGGATACACCTACGAGCAGTACTTC. Encoded protein: CSVAGYTYEQYF.

The table lists this clonotype with a few counts. The rearrangement uses TRBV4-1 and TRBJ1-3, with D perhaps TRBD1 (6 bases). CDR1 MGHRA and CDR2 YSYEKL come from the germline V gene. This CDR3 is 15 amino acids long. The germline V and J ends were trimmed by 3 bases and 0 bases, with 9 bases remaining between them. The CDR3 is CASSHRTVSGNTIYF. The CDR3 DNA reads TGCGCCAGCAGCCACCGGACAGTCTCTGGAAACACCATATATTTT.

V usage is TRBV12-3 or TRBV12-4 and J usage is TRBJ1-6; the match to TRBD1 covers 7 bases. The CDR3 totals 13 residues. Unmatched junction bases numbered 1, after V lost 4 bases and J lost 7 bases. CDR3 loop: CASSSGGNSPLHF. Here the CDR3 DNA reads TGTGCCAGCAGTTCAGGGGGGAATTCACCCCTCCACTTT.

J is TRBJ1-2 and V is TRBV7-2; D not resolved. CDR1 and CDR2 (germline): SGHTA, FQGNSA. V was shortened by 3 bases and J by 6 bases, with 8 bases between the two germline ends. The CDR3 consists of 12 residues. The CDR3 protein is CASSFARHGYTF. For the CDR3, the DNA is TGTGCCAGCAGCTTCGCCCGACATGGCTACACCTTC.

In this sample, this clonotype turned up a few times. CDR3 DNA: TGTGCCAGCAGCCAACTCGGCAGTACAGAGACCCAGTACTTC. This encodes CASSQLGSTETQYF. V usage is TRBV3-1 and J usage is TRBJ2-1; D unresolved. The end of the DNA fits TRBJ2-5 better, so the J call may be wrong. The germline V gene encodes CDR1 LGHDT and CDR2 YNNKEL (reference sequence). This CDR3 is 14 amino acids long.

A remark on this clonotype: The junction differs from germline at one of its ends, possibly a read error. J is TRBJ2-5 and V is TRBV13; 7 nucleotides align to TRBD2. Germline CDR1 reads PRHDT; CDR2 reads FYEKMQ (reference sequence). This CDR3 comprises 18 residues. The CDR3 nucleotides read TGTGCCAGCAGCCTAGGGGATCTTGCGGGAGTGGGTCAAGAGACCCAGTACTTC. Protein sequence: CASSLGDLAGVGQETQYF.

Only a few counts were recorded for this clonotype. The chain employs TRBV16 and TRBJ2-7; D remains ambiguous. Trimming removed 1 base at V and 7 bases at J, with 14 bases between. The CDR3 is 14 amino acids. The germline V gene has CDR1 KGHSY and CDR2 FQNENV. CDR3 amino acids: CASSQLLQNREQYF. The CDR3 bases are TGTGCCAGCAGCCAATTACTCCAAAATCGGGAGCAGTACTTC. The full variable domain, in which reference TRBV16 and TRBJ2-7 provide the parts outside the CDR3, is GEEVAQTPKHLVRGEGQKAKLYCAPIKGHSYVFWYQQVLKNEFKFLISFQNENVFDETGMPKERFSAKCLPNSPCSLEIQATKLEDSAVYFCASSQLLQNREQYFGPGTRLTVT.

The table lists this clonotype with a few counts. The chain employs TRBV7-6 and TRBJ1-5; D remains unclear. Germline CDR1 SGHVS, CDR2 FNYEAQ. The CDR3 runs to 14 residues. The ends were cut back, 1 base at V and 5 bases at J, with 9 bases in the middle. The CDR3 nucleotides are TGTGCCAGCAGCTTAGACGACGGAGATCAGCCCCAGCATTTT. Translation gives CASSLDDGDQPQHF.

This clonotype was seen more than once but under ten times. The chain recombines TRBV19 with TRBJ2-5, with D tentatively TRBD1 or TRBD2 (5 bases each). CDR1 and CDR2 (germline): LNHDA, SQIVND (reference sequence). Trimming stripped 1 base from V and 5 bases from J, with 8 bases between. The CDR3 contains 13 residues. The DNA of the CDR3 is TGTGCCAGTAGTATAGGATGGGGGGAGACCCAGTACTTC. It translates to CASSIGWGETQYF.

This clonotype was observed a handful of times. The J gene is TRBJ2-5, the V gene TRBV12-3 or TRBV12-4, with TRBD2 as a possible D gene (6 bases). There are 16 residues in the CDR3. V shed 6 bases and J shed 4 bases, with 21 bases lying between them. The CDR3 reads CASSRRRGVQRETQYF. The CDR3 nucleotides read TGTGCCAGCAGCCGCCGACGCGGGGTGCAGCGAGAGACCCAGTACTTC.

This chain uses TRBV9 with TRBJ2-1; no clear D gene. V lost 3 bases, J lost 9 bases, and 13 bases lay in between. CDR1 and CDR2 from the germline V gene are SGDLS and YYNGEE. This CDR3 region has 13 residues. CDR3: CASSADRASEQFF. The CDR3 DNA reads TGTGCCAGCAGCGCCGACCGAGCGAGTGAGCAGTTCTTC. Full variable domain (rest looked up from reference TRBV9 and TRBJ2-1): DSGVTQTPKHLITATGQRVTLRCSPRSGDLSVYWYQQSLDQGLQFLIQYYNGEERAKGNILERFSAQQFPDLHSELNLSSLELGDSALYFCASSADRASEQFFGPGTRLTVL.

The chain has TRBV7-2 and TRBJ2-6; 12 nucleotides match TRBD1. V dropped 5 bases and J dropped 3; count of bases not matched to a gene: 5. This CDR3 contains 17 residues. Germline CDR1 is SGHTA and CDR2 is FQGNSA. DNA of the CDR3: TGTGCCAGCAGCATCCGGGACAGGGGGCTTGGGGCCAACGTCCTGACTTTC. It encodes CASSIRDRGLGANVLTF.

The chain links TRBV20-1 to TRBJ1-2; the D gene is possibly TRBD1 (6 bases). Germline V gives CDR1 DFQATT, CDR2 SNEGSKA (reference sequence). CDR3 length equals 13 residues. CDR3 sequence (DNA): TGCACCACCAGGGGCGCAGGGGATTATGGCTACACCTTC. Protein product: CTTRGAGDYGYTF.

This clonotype has a handful of counts. CDR3 region: CASSLETSERDTQYF. The CDR3 nucleotides are TGCGCCAGCAGCCTCGAGACTAGCGAAAGAGATACGCAGTATTTT. The rearrangement links TRBV5-1 to TRBJ2-3; 8 bases map to TRBD2. The V segment lost 4 bases and the J segment 5 bases; nucleotides outside the gene matches: 9. Germline values: CDR1 SGHRS, CDR2 YFSETQ. The CDR3 covers 15 residues.

The V and J genes are TRBV6-6 and TRBJ1-1, with 10 bases lining up with TRBD1. Germline V lookup: CDR1 MNHNY, CDR2 SVGAGI (reference sequence). V shed 5 bases and J 3 bases; nucleotides not matched to a gene: 3. CDR3 size: 14 residues. The CDR3 loop reads CASSRDRGYTEAFF. DNA for the CDR3: TGTGCCAGCAGTCGGGACAGGGGATACACTGAAGCTTTCTTT.

This clonotype was counted only a few times. The chain joins TRBV11-2 to TRBJ1-5, with unresolved D. CDR3 size: 15 residues. Trimming removed 2 bases from V and 2 bases from J, with 10 bases in between. Germline V gene sequence: CDR1 SGHAT, CDR2 FQNNGV. The CDR3: CASSLRGSGNQPQHF. The DNA for the CDR3 is TGTGCCAGCAGCTTACGCGGGTCGGGCAATCAGCCCCAGCATTTT.

The chain carries TRBV3-1 and TRBJ2-5; D is undetermined. The J call may be incorrect, as the DNA end agrees better with TRBJ2-7. From germline, CDR1 is LGHDT and CDR2 YNNKEL (reference sequence). This CDR3 contains 12 residues. The CDR3 reads CASSQDAREQYF. In nucleotides, the CDR3 is TGTGCCAGCAGCCAAGATGCGCGCGAGCAGTACTTC.

V gene TRBV20-1 combines with J gene TRBJ2-4; D tentatively reads TRBD1 or TRBD2 (5 bases each). This CDR3 has 15 residues. Per germline, CDR1 DFQATT and CDR2 SNEGSKA (reference sequence). Trimming cost V 6 bases and J 1 base, with 16 bases left between them. The chain's CDR3 is CSAITTRDAKNIQYF. The DNA for the CDR3 is TGCAGTGCCATTACTACCCGGGACGCCAAAAACATTCAGTACTTC.

This clonotype was seen more than once but under ten times. The chain links TRBV6-5 to TRBJ2-7, with TRBD2 matching 14 bases. Germline V gene sequence: CDR1 MNHEY, CDR2 SVGAGI. CDR3 size: 15 residues. V lost 6 bases to trimming and J lost 6 bases; unmatched junction nucleotides: 7. In DNA, the CDR3 is TGTGCCAGCAGCCGGGGACTAGCGGGAGATTCCGAGCAGTACTTC. Protein sequence: CASSRGLAGDSEQYF.

The CDR3 protein is CASSSGILSSGNTIYF. CDR3 nucleotides: TGCGCCAGCAGCTCGGGAATTTTAAGCTCTGGAAACACCATATATTTT. The chain employs TRBV5-1 and TRBJ1-3; D is uncertain. CDR3 length equals 16 residues. V lost 3 bases to trimming and J lost 0 bases, with 13 bases between them. In germline, CDR1 is SGHRS, CDR2 YFSETQ. Full variable domain (outside the CDR3, taken from reference TRBV5-1 and TRBJ1-3): KAGVTQTPRYLIKTRGQQVTLSCSPISGHRSVSWYQQTPGQGLQFLFEYFSETQRNKGNFPGRFSGRQFSNSRSEMNVSTLELGDSALYLCASSSGILSSGNTIYFGEGSWLTVV.

This clonotype was seen more than once but under ten times. This chain joins TRBV6-5 and TRBJ2-2; D unresolved. Trimming cost V 2 bases and J 7 bases, with 8 bases left between them. The CDR3 runs 13 residues. CDR1 is MNHEY and CDR2 is SVGAGI in the germline V gene. CDR3 sequence reads: CASSYEIGGELFF. The CDR3 DNA follows: TGTGCCAGCAGTTACGAAATCGGCGGGGAGCTGTTTTTT.

As DNA, the CDR3 is TGCGCCAGCAGCTTCGGAACCGGGACTAGCGGACAGCAGTACTTC. It translates to CASSFGTGTSGQQYF. V and J are TRBV5-1 and TRBJ2-7; 11 bases agree with TRBD2. This CDR3 spans 15 amino acids. The ends lost 2 bases at V and 8 bases at J; junction bases unmatched: 9. The germline CDR1 and CDR2 sequences are SGHRS and YFSETQ. The full variable domain, with the rest looked up from reference TRBV5-1 and TRBJ2-7, is KAGVTQTPRYLIKTRGQQVTLSCSPISGHRSVSWYQQTPGQGLQFLFEYFSETQRNKGNFPGRFSGRQFSNSRSEMNVSTLELGDSALYLCASSFGTGTSGQQYFGPGTRLTVT.

This chain links TRBV7-2 with TRBJ2-1; maybe TRBD2 (5 bases). Germline V gene sequence: CDR1 SGHTA, CDR2 FQGNSA. The V and J ends lost 4 bases and 10 bases respectively, with 20 bases between them. The CDR3 has 15 residues. The CDR3 bases are TGTGCCAGCAGCTCTAGTGACACTAGTTTCGACGAGCAGTTCTTC. Translated, it gives CASSSSDTSFDEQFF.

In nucleotides, the CDR3 is TGCAGTGCTAGACGGACTAGCGGGAGTTACGAGCAGTACTTC. Translating it yields CSARRTSGSYEQYF. The rearrangement links TRBV20-1 to TRBJ2-7; 13 positions match TRBD2. V shed 2 bases and J 4 bases; nucleotides not matched to a gene: 2. From germline, CDR1 is DFQATT and CDR2 SNEGSKA (reference sequence). The CDR3 has 14 amino acids.

Remarks on this clonotype: This clone may be a read error of a much larger clone one base away. V and J are TRBV6-5 and TRBJ2-6; no reliable D call. Trimming pared 0 bases from V and 0 bases from J, leaving 3 bases between. The CDR3 length is 15 residues. Germline V gives CDR1 MNHEY, CDR2 SVGAGI. CDR3 nucleotides: TGTGCCAGCAGTTACTCGGTCTCTGGGGCCAACGTCCTGACTTTC. This gives the protein CASSYSVSGANVLTF.

The chain carries TRBV11-2 and TRBJ1-1; D perhaps matches TRBD1 (6 bases). This CDR3 has 14 amino acids. V lost 5 bases and J 2 bases, leaving 12 bases between the germline ends. CDR1 and CDR2 from the germline V gene are SGHAT and FQNNGV. The CDR3 region has the DNA TGTGCCAGCAGCATCCGGACAGAAAACACTGAAGCTTTCTTT. This translates into CASSIRTENTEAFF.

This clonotype was found many times. This chain uses TRBV14 with TRBJ1-4; no firm D call. Trimming cost V 8 bases and J 7 bases, with 17 bases left between them. The CDR3 extends over 14 amino acids. Germline V gene lookup returns CDR1 SGHDN and CDR2 FVKESK. The CDR3 sequence: CASPRGGSGEKLFF. The CDR3 DNA reads TGTGCCAGCCCACGAGGAGGCAGTGGTGAAAAACTGTTTTTT.